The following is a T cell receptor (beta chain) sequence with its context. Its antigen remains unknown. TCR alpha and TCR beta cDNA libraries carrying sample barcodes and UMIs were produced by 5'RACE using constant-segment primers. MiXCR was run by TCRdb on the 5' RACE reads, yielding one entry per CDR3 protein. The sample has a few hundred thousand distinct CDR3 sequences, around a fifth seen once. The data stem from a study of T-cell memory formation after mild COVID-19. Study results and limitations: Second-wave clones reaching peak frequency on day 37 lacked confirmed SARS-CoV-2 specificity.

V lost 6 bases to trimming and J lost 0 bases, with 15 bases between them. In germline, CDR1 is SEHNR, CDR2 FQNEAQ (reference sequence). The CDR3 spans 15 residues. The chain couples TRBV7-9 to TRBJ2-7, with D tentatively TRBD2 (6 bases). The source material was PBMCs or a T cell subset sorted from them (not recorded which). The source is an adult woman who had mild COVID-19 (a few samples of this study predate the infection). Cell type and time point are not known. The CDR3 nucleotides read TGTGCCAGCAGGGGGGGACCGAGCCGCTCCTACGAGCAGTACTTC. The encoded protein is CASRGGPSRSYEQYF.